Listed here is a single TCR beta chain. This clone was seen a few times. What antigen it recognizes has not been identified. No much larger clone is present one base from it, and per-base qualities are unavailable. From cysteine to phenylalanine, the CDR3 is 15 amino acids long. The sequence is cut down to CDR3 DNA, 45 bases in frame from base 1. V is trimmed back by 2 bases and J by 2 bases, and the junction contains 3 bases that no gene match accounts for. Based on the germline V gene, the CDR1 and CDR2 sequences are KGHSH and LQKENI. This sample is part of a study of CD8+ T cells in alopecia areata (dated by TCRdb to 2016 to 2018). Background on the whole study: Treated patients were enrolled in an open-label pilot trial of oral tofacitinib, 5 to 10 mg twice daily, for moderate-to-severe alopecia areata. TCRbeta CDR3 regions were amplified by immunoSEQ multiplex PCR using 35 Vbeta forward and 13 Jbeta reverse primers. The SALT score, which quantifies the percentage of affected scalp surface area, was used to measure disease severity in treated patients. Patients received tofacitinib for 6 to 18 months and were then followed off drug for 6 months to check for delayed response and recurrence. Clonality in the scalp was compared among normal scalp (n=4), patchy alopecia areata scalp (n=8), and alopecia totalis/universalis scalp (n=8). RNA was obtained with the PAXgene miRNA kit for fixed scalp, the miRNeasy kit for PBMCs, and the RNeasy kit for mouse skin. Patients on tofacitinib were biopsied at baseline and after 4 and 24 weeks of treatment, and several of the patients also had a later scalp biopsy. Scalp tissue and sorted CD4+ and CD8+ peripheral blood T cells from patchy and totalis/universalis alopecia areata patients and from healthy controls were covered by human TCRbeta sequencing. In both human patients and the C3H/HeJ mouse model, the study applied high-throughput TCRbeta sequencing to look at T cell clonal expansion in alopecia areata.

The library was generated by the immunoSEQ multiplex PCR assay. For TCR sequencing, RNA was extracted from every sample and reverse transcribed into cDNA to serve as template. First-strand cDNA was synthesized using SuperScript III with a 2:1 mix of oligo-dT and random hexamers. A synthetic immune receptor repertoire was used to assess amplification bias, and residual bias was removed computationally. The authors' analysis ran thus. After raw reads were preprocessed to remove errors, the CDR3 was defined following IMGT conventions as running from the conserved cysteine to phenylalanine. To get clonality, Shannon entropy was normalized by log2 of the number of productive unique TCRs and the result was subtracted from 1. Scalp TCRbeta sequences were cross-referenced with sorted blood CD4 and CD8 repertoires so that the CD4 or CD8 identity of scalp clones could be inferred. TCRdb limited this immuneACCESS table to in-frame rearrangements with V and J called. A share of clones is missing; checked studies link under half to unresolved V genes, and the rest is unexplained. V and J calls plus clone size are reproduced from that table; the DNA served to infer D and trimming. This sample has roughly 220,000 clones in its table, and approximately 38% of those were observed once. More than 0.4% of the sample is held by the ten biggest clonotypes.

The treatment or condition tag for this specimen amounts to: oral pan-JAK inhibitor, 5-10 mg twice daily. Lesional scalp punch biopsies and peripheral blood were obtained from alopecia areata patients. PBMCs were isolated by density centrifugation and stained for CD3, CD4 and CD8, and CD4+ and CD8+ T cells were sorted on a FACSAria. Broader findings and caveats from the paper: Shared TCR sequences between patients were less evident than in mice, which may be partly attributable to HLA diversity in the patient population. Lesional scalp, especially in alopecia totalis/universalis, showed higher clonality and more expanded CD8+ clones than normal scalp, suggesting antigenic drive. During tofacitinib treatment, many expanded lesional clones remained in scalp and blood, and this persistence may partly explain relapse after treatment is stopped. Tofacitinib significantly decreased scalp clonality and the number of expanded CD8+ clones among the top 100 scalp clones. Because the treated cohort was small and had only one nonresponder, larger studies are needed to examine links between baseline CD8+ expansion and response. Resident alphabeta T cells in normal human skin are also sequenced, complicating scalp TCR repertoire analysis, unlike mouse skin dominated by gammadelta T cells.

Rearrangement joined TRBV18 to TRBJ2-7; TRBD2 fits 10 bases in the junction. Sequencing was performed on CD4+ T cells sorted from blood, taken at approximately week 31, from a patient treated with tofacitinib. This clonotype was obtained from a human donor with alopecia areata. The DNA sequence is as follows: TGTGCCAGCTCACCATTCACTAGCGGGGCCTACGAGCAGTACTTC. This translates into CASSPFTSGAYEQYF.